This TCR beta chain is from a study of shared clonotypes between healthy human individuals (dated by TCRdb to the early 2020s). About the investigation overall: The cohort included three men and a couple of women between 18 and 49 years of age. For each donor, CD4 naive and CD4 memory were each run on three plates, CD8 naive on two plates, and CD8 memory on one plate. Libraries were prepared and TCR repertoires were sequenced by different laboratories using diverse techniques, in order to increase sequencing depth and limit assay-specific biases. Per donor, leukapheresis produced somewhere between about 0.94 and 9.5 billion PBMCs. Blood TCR repertoires of about 5 healthy adults were deeply sequenced to estimate repertoire size and the extent of clonotype sharing between individuals. Results the study describes overall, beyond this receptor: Because the study included only a small number of donors, the genetic and exposure-history diversity represented was limited. Compared with non-shared clonotypes, clonotypes shared by all four sorted-subset donors had higher generation probabilities. Sampling was limited to blood, and TCR repertoires in tissue likely differ from TCR repertoires in blood. Incomplete sequencing was indicated by rarefaction of sorted-subset datasets, despite the large sequencing depth. Sharing across four donors was observed for roughly 5% of naive CD4, 3% to 3.5% of naive CD8, 2.3% of memory CD4, and around 0.4% of memory CD8 clonotypes. Based on pairwise subsampling, the degree of clonotype sharing among donors was expected to be affected by sequencing depth. Larger estimated clonotype richness was generally found for naive subsets than for memory subsets.

About this clone: Its antigen is still unknown. Base qualities are not provided; no much larger clone lies one nucleotide away.

Using the deep immunoSEQ assay, multiplex PCR amplified TCR CDR3 regions from genomic DNA. Genomic DNA extracted from each cell subset was distributed evenly over all wells of several immunoSEQ 96-well plates, and each plate served as one replicate. Each replicate PCR for sorted subsets received roughly 200 ng genomic DNA, equal to about 30,000 T cell genomes. The purified libraries were quantified using a Qubit 3.0 fluorometer, sized with a Bioanalyzer 2100, and then quantified again using the KAPA Library Quantification kit. A separate single-read 150-cycle Illumina NextSeq 550 flow cell was used to sequence each immunoSEQ 96-well plate. The authors' pipeline ran thus. The immunoSEQ output contained only junctional sequences without quality scores, so filtering could not match that applied to full-length reads. Sequences were annotated with PyIR, a Python wrapper for IgBLAST v1.9, using IMGT germline references to assign V/J genes and CDR3. Reads with weak V/J assignments (E-value above 1e-6), missing CDR3, stop codons, out-of-frame junctions, or ambiguous translated residues were removed. V3J clonotypes were defined as sequences sharing an identical inferred V gene, J gene, and CDR3 amino acid sequence. Percentage overlap between repertoires was computed as shared unique clonotypes divided by the size of the smaller repertoire. Three approaches were used to assess repertoire richness: RTK rarefaction, the Chao1 estimator, and Recon v2.1 estimates of unobserved clonotypes. For all TCRbeta clonotypes obtained by the gDNA method from a handful of donors, generation probabilities were computed with OLGA. Not all clones reach the TCRdb copy of this immuneACCESS table, which keeps in-frame sequences only. Checked studies attribute under half of the gap to unresolved V genes and leave the rest unexplained. V and J calls and clone size are as listed in that table; D and trimming were resolved from the DNA. The sample profile shows 650,000 to 700,000 clones; 90% of them were found once. Of the sample, 30% to 35% falls within the top ten clones.

For CDR1 and CDR2, the germline V gene lists MNHEY and SVGAGI. The junction shows trimming of 4 bases on V and 8 bases on J, and the gene matches do not reach 9 bases of it. The CDR3 starts with the cysteine, ends with the phenylalanine, and has 15 residues. Only the CDR3 DNA stays, 45 bases, in frame from base 1. Donors were healthy HIV-negative adults with no recently reported acute infections or vaccinations. Every donor was a Caucasian adult residing in Nashville, Tennessee, USA. CD8 memory samples consisted of magnetically selected CD45RO+ cells combined with CCR7-negative CD45RA+ effector memory (TemRA) cells. After blood collection by leukapheresis, PBMCs were isolated using Ficoll-Histopaque density gradient centrifugation and then cryopreserved in the vapor phase of liquid nitrogen. Analytical flow cytometry was used to check the purity and quantity of each magnetically sorted T cell population. Each sorted fraction had its genomic DNA isolated and then quantified by UV absorbance on a Nanodrop 2000c.

The receptor was isolated from a man between 18 and 29 years old in good health. Some clones in this sample may be carry-over from other donors' samples. The rearranged chain carries TRBV6-5 and TRBJ1-1; TRBD1 lines up with 11 middle nucleotides. The specimen was memory CD8+ T cells from PBMCs. The cell subset or site label corresponds to: CD45RO+ cells pooled with CCR7-negative TemRA cells. CDR3 protein: CASSSTGQGVYEAFF. The DNA sequence is TGTGCCAGCAGTTCGACGGGACAGGGGGTGTACGAAGCTTTCTTT.